The clone carrying this TCR beta chain occurred many times. Its antigen is still unknown. These data are taken from a study of T-cell reconstitution after alpha-beta-depleted transplantation in children. CDR3 length equals 14 residues. Germline CDR1 is LNHDA and CDR2 is SQIVND (reference sequence). The V end lost 3 bases, the J end lost 1 base, and 10 bases lay between the germline ends. Study-level points and caveats: By one year post-transplant, T-cell counts and diversity largely arose from T cells that were newly produced. Reportedly, alpha-beta T cells present about two months post-transplant originated from several hundred expanded clones of graft origin.

Unique molecular identifiers were used in preparing the TCRbeta library. A single record per CDR3 protein comes from TCRdb applying MiXCR to the PCR reads. The data contain approximately 200,000 distinct CDR3 sequences, roughly 6.3% of them singletons. This specimen consisted of PBMCs, obtained before TCRalphabeta/CD19-depleted stem cell transplant. The chain carries TRBV19 and TRBJ2-7; unclear D gene. This receptor was obtained from a girl under two years old with combined immunodeficiency, due to receive a stem cell transplant. This CDR3 is CASSILGRSYEQYF. Written as DNA, the CDR3 is TGTGCCAGTAGTATCTTAGGCAGATCCTACGAGCAGTACTTC.